A single sample is the source of the 31 T cell receptor beta chains below, sequenced in a study of early T cells in non-severe SARS-CoV-2 infection. TCRdb redid the calling of the 5' RACE reads with MiXCR, one entry per CDR3 protein. The data contain around 70,000 distinct CDR3 sequences, roughly 9.1% of them singletons. The sequencing sample was made of whole blood. These receptors were obtained from an adult who was a healthcare worker with PCR-confirmed SARS-CoV-2 infection or an uninfected control (not recorded which).

This clonotype was counted between two and nine times. The DNA of the CDR3 is TGTGCCAGCAGTTTAACCTTTACCGAGAGAGGGAGGGATGCCTCCTACGAGCAGTACTTC. It is translated as CASSLTFTERGRDASYEQYF. This chain uses TRBV12-3 or TRBV12-4 with TRBJ2-7, with 7 bases that match TRBD2. J lost 0 bases, V lost 2 bases, and 19 bases had no gene match. The CDR3 sequence is 20 residues long.

This clonotype was seen many times. V gene TRBV3-1 combines with J gene TRBJ2-2, with D possibly TRBD2 on 6 matching bases. Germline CDR1 is LGHDT and CDR2 is YNNKEL (reference sequence). Trimming cost V 5 bases and J 1 base, with 17 bases left between them. CDR3 length: 17 amino acids. This CDR3 reads CASSRRRDLMNTGELFF. The CDR3 DNA is TGTGCCAGCAGCAGACGCCGGGACTTAATGAACACCGGGGAGCTGTTTTTT.

The V gene is TRBV5-1, the J gene TRBJ2-5; 10 nucleotides align to TRBD2. V lost 5 bases, J lost 5 bases, and 15 bases stayed unmatched. The V gene's germline CDR1 is SGHRS and CDR2 YFSETQ. The length of the CDR3 is 17 residues. CDR3 in DNA: TGCGCCAGCAGAGGTGGGGCTAGCGGGAGCGCAGAGGAGACCCAGTACTTC. This encodes CASRGGASGSAEETQYF.

This clonotype was seen repeatedly, ten times or more. This chain uses TRBV9 with TRBJ1-1; D gene ambiguous. The V gene lost 5 bases and the J gene lost 8 bases, with 10 bases spanning the gap. Germline V lookup: CDR1 SGDLS, CDR2 YYNGEE. The CDR3 covers 11 residues. The CDR3 DNA reads as TGTGCCAGCAGAGAGGTGAGAGAAGCTTTCTTT. This translates into CASREVREAFF. The variable domain in full, completed from reference TRBV9 and TRBJ1-1, reads DSGVTQTPKHLITATGQRVTLRCSPRSGDLSVYWYQQSLDQGLQFLIQYYNGEERAKGNILERFSAQQFPDLHSELNLSSLELGDSALYFCASREVREAFFGQGTRLTVV.

The chain couples TRBV28 to TRBJ2-7, with 8 bases aligning to TRBD1. The CDR3 extends over 13 amino acids. Germline V gives CDR1 MDHEN, CDR2 SYDVKM. V shed 6 bases and J 4 bases; nucleotides not matched to a gene: 5. CDR3 bases: TGTGCCAGCAGGTGGACAGGGATGTACGAGCAGTACTTC. This gives the protein CASRWTGMYEQYF. Filled out from reference TRBV28 and TRBJ2-7, the complete variable domain reads DVKVTQSSRYLVKRTGEKVFLECVQDMDHENMFWYRQDPGLGLRLIYFSYDVKMKEKGDIPEGYSVSREKKERFSLILESASTNQTSMYLCASRWTGMYEQYFGPGTRLTVT.

This clonotype was seen at least ten times. CDR3 amino acids: CASSTRPENEKLFF. The DNA for the CDR3 is TGTGCCAGCAGCACACGTCCGGAGAATGAAAAACTGTTTTTT. The V and J genes are TRBV9 and TRBJ1-4; D remains ambiguous. The CDR3 loop spans 14 amino acids. With 4 bases removed from V and 5 bases from J, the gap between germline ends came to 12 bases. Germline CDR1 reads SGDLS; CDR2 reads YYNGEE.

This clonotype was seen at least ten times. V and J are TRBV12-3 or TRBV12-4 and TRBJ2-1; TRBD2 is a possible D gene (6 bases). The CDR3 extends over 14 amino acids. Trimming removed 7 bases from V and 5 bases from J, with 15 bases in between. DNA of the CDR3: TGTGCCAGCACCATCTGGCGGGACGACAATGAGCAGTTCTTC. Protein sequence: CASTIWRDDNEQFF.

Ten or more counts support this clonotype. The CDR3 sequence is CSVASQGRDSPLHF. The CDR3 DNA reads TGCAGCGTTGCGAGCCAGGGAAGAGATTCACCCCTCCACTTT. This chain joins TRBV29-1 and TRBJ1-6, with a tentative D call TRBD1 (5 bases). This CDR3 spans 14 amino acids. The V gene's germline CDR1 is SQVTM and CDR2 ANQGSEA. Trimming pared 4 bases from V and 8 bases from J, leaving 15 bases between.

This clonotype was observed a few times. The V and J genes are TRBV10-3 and TRBJ2-7; 9 bases map to TRBD1. The germline V gene encodes CDR1 ENHRY and CDR2 SYGVKD. The V segment lost 6 bases and the J segment 2 bases; nucleotides outside the gene matches: 5. CDR3 length equals 14 residues. CDR3 in DNA: TGTGCCATCAGAGGGGACAGGGTGACCTACGAGCAGTACTTC. Its translation is CAIRGDRVTYEQYF.

This clonotype was recorded a few times. V gene TRBV10-2 combines with J gene TRBJ2-3; D gene uncertain. The CDR3 is made up of 14 amino acids. Germline lookup yields CDR1 WSHSY and CDR2 SAAADI. The V gene lost 0 bases and the J gene lost 0 bases, with 4 bases spanning the gap. CDR3 coding DNA: TGCGCCAGCAGTGAGTCTCGTAGCACAGATACGCAGTATTTT. Translation: CASSESRSTDTQYF.

V and J are TRBV3-1 and TRBJ2-7, with D perhaps matching TRBD1 or TRBD2 (5 bases each). The CDR3 has 15 residues. V lost 4 bases, J lost 3 bases, and 16 bases lay in between. Germline CDR1 and CDR2: LGHDT and YNNKEL (reference sequence). The CDR3 coding sequence is TGTGCCAGCAGCCGGGGATCCGGGACCGGCTACGAGCAGTACTTC. Amino acid sequence: CASSRGSGTGYEQYF.

The gene calls are TRBV7-8 and TRBJ2-1; no clear D gene. The CDR3 is made up of 14 amino acids. V lost 5 bases, J lost 2 bases, and 10 bases lay in between. CDR1 SGHVS and CDR2 FQNEAQ come from the germline V gene. DNA of the CDR3: TGTGCCAGCAGCCTCGAGCATGCCTACAATGAGCAGTTCTTC. Amino acid sequence: CASSLEHAYNEQFF. The full variable domain, its missing parts supplied by reference TRBV7-8 and TRBJ2-1, is GAGVSQSPRYKVAKRGQDVALRCDPISGHVSLFWYQQALGQGPEFLTYFQNEAQLDKSGLPSDRFFAERPEGSVSTLKIQRTQQEDSAVYLCASSLEHAYNEQFFGPGTRLTVL.

V usage is TRBV27 and J usage is TRBJ2-3; 7 bases are shared with TRBD1. After removal of 8 bases from V and 2 bases from J, the junction contained 7 bases not matched to a gene. Germline V gives CDR1 MNHEY, CDR2 SMNVEV (reference sequence). The CDR3 consists of 14 residues. The CDR3 DNA reads TGTGCCAGCGGGGGACAGTGGGCCACAGATACGCAGTATTTT. This sequence encodes CASGGQWATDTQYF.

The genes are TRBV5-1 and TRBJ2-7; D gene ambiguous. Germline V gives CDR1 SGHRS, CDR2 YFSETQ. The CDR3 extends over 12 amino acids. V lost 3 bases and J 4 bases, leaving 8 bases between the germline ends. CDR3 region: CASSSRSYEQYF. Here the CDR3 DNA reads TGCGCCAGCAGCTCGAGAAGTTACGAGCAGTACTTC.

This clonotype has more than one count but fewer than ten. The chain joins TRBV11-1 to TRBJ2-5; D gene unclear. The CDR3 is 14 residues long. Germline V lookup: CDR1 SGHAT, CDR2 FQDESV (reference sequence). V gave up 5 bases and J gave up 0 bases, with 10 bases separating them. The CDR3 DNA is TGTGCCAGCAGCCCCAAAGTGTACCAAGAGACCCAGTACTTC. It specifies CASSPKVYQETQYF.

The rearrangement joins TRBV12-3 or TRBV12-4 to TRBJ2-7; tentative D call: TRBD1 (6 bases). CDR3 length: 12 residues. Deletions cut 3 bases from V and 5 bases from J, with 8 bases between. The CDR3 spells CASSFRGHEQYF. Written as DNA, the CDR3 is TGTGCCAGCAGTTTCAGGGGCCACGAGCAGTACTTC.

This clonotype was counted a few times. The rearrangement links TRBV9 to TRBJ2-3; a possible D gene is TRBD2 (5 bases). Trimming stripped 0 bases from V and 4 bases from J, with 6 bases between. CDR3 size: 13 residues. Germline CDR1 and CDR2: SGDLS and YYNGEE. The CDR3 sequence is CASSVGTPDTQYF. The CDR3 region has the DNA TGTGCCAGCAGCGTAGGGACTCCAGATACGCAGTATTTT.

V and J are TRBV5-4 and TRBJ1-1, with D uncertain. Germline V gene lookup returns CDR1 SGHNT and CDR2 YYREEE (reference sequence). The CDR3 length is 11 residues. V was cut by 3 bases and J by 3 bases, with 3 bases left in between. CDR3 coding DNA: TGTGCCAGCAGCTCTGACACTGAAGCTTTCTTT. Its protein is CASSSDTEAFF.

Many counts were recorded for this clonotype. The V gene is TRBV6-1, the J gene TRBJ1-2, with D possibly matching TRBD1 (6 bases). Germline values: CDR1 MNHNS, CDR2 SASEGT. The V and J ends lost 7 bases and 2 bases respectively, with 11 bases between them. The CDR3 spans 13 residues. The CDR3 nucleotides are TGTGCCAGCACCCAAGGGGGGAACTATGGCTACACCTTC. This codes for CASTQGGNYGYTF.

V gene TRBV5-4 combines with J gene TRBJ2-6; D remains unclear. The CDR3 consists of 15 residues. Germline V lookup: CDR1 SGHNT, CDR2 YYREEE (reference sequence). The germline V and J ends were trimmed by 4 bases and 0 bases, with 8 bases remaining between them. CDR3 protein: CASSPDFSGANVLTF. The CDR3 DNA reads TGTGCCAGCAGCCCTGACTTCTCTGGGGCCAACGTCCTGACTTTC.

Many counts were recorded for this clonotype. The chain couples TRBV7-2 to TRBJ2-5, with no clear D. The germline CDR1 and CDR2 sequences are SGHTA and FQGNSA. The CDR3 sequence is 13 residues long. Trimming shortened V by 2 bases and J by 6 bases, and 10 bases separated the two germline ends. The CDR3, as DNA: TGTGCCAGCAGCTTATTCACTTGGCAGACCCAGTACTTC. It specifies CASSLFTWQTQYF.

This clonotype was observed a few times. V and J are TRBV28 and TRBJ2-7; D not resolved. Germline CDR1 and CDR2: MDHEN and SYDVKM. Trimming left V 2 bases short and J 1 base short, with 9 bases between. The CDR3 is 14 amino acids. The CDR3 reads CASSLDTLSYEQYF. The CDR3 DNA reads TGTGCCAGCAGTTTAGATACTCTATCCTACGAGCAGTACTTC.

Worth noting for this clonotype: Being one base from a much bigger clone, this may be a read error. The chain is built from TRBV5-4 and TRBJ1-6; 10 bases align to TRBD1. The CDR3 has 17 amino acids. Germline V CDR1 and CDR2: SGHNT, YYREEE (reference sequence). The CDR3 DNA reads as TGTGCCAGCAGGCACAGCCGGGACAGGGGACGGAATTCACTCCTCCACTTT. Translated: CASRHSRDRGRNSLLHF.

This clonotype showed up just a few times. V and J are TRBV12-3 or TRBV12-4 and TRBJ1-2; perhaps TRBD1 as D (5 bases). There are 15 residues in the CDR3. The V end was cut by 2 bases, the J end by 6 bases, with 16 bases between. In DNA, the CDR3 is TGTGCCAGCAGTTTATTCGTGGGGGACTCTGATGGCTACACCTTC. Protein sequence: CASSLFVGDSDGYTF.

The chain recombines TRBV20-1 with TRBJ2-1, with 11 positions matching TRBD2. Trimming cost V 4 bases and J 4 bases; bases outside gene matches: 9. The CDR3 loop spans 16 amino acids. The germline V gene has CDR1 DFQATT and CDR2 SNEGSKA (reference sequence). The CDR3 here is CSANPLAGDGYNEQFF. DNA for the CDR3: TGCAGTGCTAACCCACTAGCGGGAGATGGGTACAATGAGCAGTTCTTC.

In regard to this clonotype: At one boundary the junction diverges from the germline segment, which might be a read error. The chain recombines TRBV7-3 with TRBJ2-3, with 7 bases identical to TRBD2. Germline V gene sequence: CDR1 SGHTA, CDR2 FQGTGA. There are 15 residues in the CDR3. Here the CDR3 DNA reads TGTGCCAGCAGCTTAAATGGCGGGAGCAGAGATACGCAGTATTTT. It codes for CASSLNGGSRDTQYF.

This rearrangement joins TRBV9 to TRBJ2-7; D perhaps matches TRBD1 (6 bases). CDR3 length: 14 amino acids. CDR1 and CDR2 (germline): SGDLS, YYNGEE. Trimming shortened V by 0 bases and J by 6 bases, and 13 bases separated the two germline ends. DNA of the CDR3: TGTGCCAGCAGCGTAGCGGTCCGAGGGGGCGAGCAGTACTTC. This encodes CASSVAVRGGEQYF.

The chain carries TRBV14 and TRBJ2-1; D is unclear. The CDR3 covers 13 residues. The ends were cut back, 5 bases at V and 2 bases at J, with 7 bases in the middle. Germline V CDR1 and CDR2: SGHDN, FVKESK. CDR3 protein: CASSSQTYNEQFF. The CDR3 coding sequence is TGTGCCAGCAGCTCGCAGACCTACAATGAGCAGTTCTTC.

This clonotype was recorded a few times. The chain recombines TRBV5-1 with TRBJ1-2; TRBD1 agrees at 7 bases. From germline, CDR1 is SGHRS and CDR2 YFSETQ. This CDR3 has 13 residues. The ends lost 4 bases at V and 4 bases at J; junction bases unmatched: 4. CDR3 amino acids: CASSLGQVYGYTF. The CDR3 coding sequence is TGCGCCAGCAGCCTCGGACAGGTCTATGGCTACACCTTC.

The J gene is TRBJ2-7, the V gene TRBV6-1; 7 bases map to TRBD2. This CDR3 has 13 residues. Losses at the gene ends were 3 bases for V and 3 bases for J; bases not matched to a gene: 2. CDR1 is MNHNS and CDR2 is SASEGT in the germline V gene. The CDR3 DNA reads as TGTGCCAGCAGTGAGAGGACTAGCTACGAGCAGTACTTC. The encoded protein is CASSERTSYEQYF.

This chain connects TRBV3-1 to TRBJ2-3; D gene uncertain. Trimming took off 0 bases at V and 4 bases at J, with 2 bases between the two ends. CDR1 is LGHDT and CDR2 is YNNKEL in the germline V gene (reference sequence). The CDR3 totals 12 residues. The CDR3 spells CASSQDPDTQYF. CDR3 sequence (DNA): TGTGCCAGCAGCCAAGACCCAGATACGCAGTATTTT.